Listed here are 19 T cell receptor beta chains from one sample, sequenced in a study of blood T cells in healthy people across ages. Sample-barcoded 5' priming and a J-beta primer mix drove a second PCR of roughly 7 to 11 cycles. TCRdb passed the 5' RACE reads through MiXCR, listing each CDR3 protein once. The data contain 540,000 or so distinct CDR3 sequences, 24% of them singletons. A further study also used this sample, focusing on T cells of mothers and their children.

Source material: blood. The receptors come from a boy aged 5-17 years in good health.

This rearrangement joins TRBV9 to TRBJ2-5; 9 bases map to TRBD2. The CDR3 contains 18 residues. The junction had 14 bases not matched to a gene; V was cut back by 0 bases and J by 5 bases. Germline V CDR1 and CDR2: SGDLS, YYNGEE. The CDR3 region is CASSVGGSGGGSRETQYF. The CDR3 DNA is TGTGCCAGCAGCGTAGGGGGTAGCGGGGGTGGCTCACGGGAGACCCAGTACTTC.

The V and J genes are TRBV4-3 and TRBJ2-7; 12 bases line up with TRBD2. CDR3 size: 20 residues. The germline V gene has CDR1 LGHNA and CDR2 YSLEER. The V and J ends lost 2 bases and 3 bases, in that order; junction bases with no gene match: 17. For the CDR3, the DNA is TGCGCCAGCAGCCAACCCCACCCAGGACTAGCGGGACCCCCCGACTACGAGCAGTACTTC. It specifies CASSQPHPGLAGPPDYEQYF.

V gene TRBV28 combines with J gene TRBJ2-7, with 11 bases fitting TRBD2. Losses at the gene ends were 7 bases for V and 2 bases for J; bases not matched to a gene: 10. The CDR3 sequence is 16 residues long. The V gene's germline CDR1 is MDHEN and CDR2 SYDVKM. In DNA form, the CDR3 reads TGTGCCAGCATCCCTCCCCGGACTAGCGGGCCCTACGAGCAGTACTTC. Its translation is CASIPPRTSGPYEQYF.

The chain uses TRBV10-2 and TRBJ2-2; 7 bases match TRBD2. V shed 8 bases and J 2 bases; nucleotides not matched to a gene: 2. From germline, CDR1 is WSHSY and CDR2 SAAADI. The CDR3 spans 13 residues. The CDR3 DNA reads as TGCGCCAGCCGGGACTATAACACCGGGGAGCTGTTTTTT. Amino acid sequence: CASRDYNTGELFF.

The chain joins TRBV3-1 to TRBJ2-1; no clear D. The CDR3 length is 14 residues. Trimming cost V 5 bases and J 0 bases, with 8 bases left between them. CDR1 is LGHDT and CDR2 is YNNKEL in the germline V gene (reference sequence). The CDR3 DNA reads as TGTGCCAGCAGCGTCCAGCCCTCCTACAATGAGCAGTTCTTC. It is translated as CASSVQPSYNEQFF.

The chain's CDR3 is CASSKELGTANTGELFF. The CDR3 region has the DNA TGTGCCAGCAGCAAAGAACTTGGGACCGCGAACACCGGGGAGCTGTTTTTT. This rearrangement joins TRBV7-3 to TRBJ2-2, with D perhaps TRBD1 or TRBD2 (5 bases each). The germline CDR1 and CDR2 sequences are SGHTA and FQGTGA. V was cut by 5 bases and J by 0 bases, with 16 bases left in between. The CDR3 consists of 17 residues.

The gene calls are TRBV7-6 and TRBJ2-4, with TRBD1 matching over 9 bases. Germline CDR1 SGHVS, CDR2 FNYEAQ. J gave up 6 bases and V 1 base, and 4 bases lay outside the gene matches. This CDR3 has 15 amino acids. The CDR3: CASSLDRGLGNIQYF. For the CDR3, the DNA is TGTGCCAGCAGCTTAGACAGGGGGCTAGGAAACATTCAGTACTTC.

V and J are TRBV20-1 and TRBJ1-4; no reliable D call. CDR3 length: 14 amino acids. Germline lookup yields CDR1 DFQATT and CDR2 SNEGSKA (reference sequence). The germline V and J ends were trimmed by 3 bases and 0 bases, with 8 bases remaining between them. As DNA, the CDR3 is TGCAGTGCTAGTTCTCGGGCAACTAATGAAAAACTGTTTTTT. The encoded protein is CSASSRATNEKLFF.

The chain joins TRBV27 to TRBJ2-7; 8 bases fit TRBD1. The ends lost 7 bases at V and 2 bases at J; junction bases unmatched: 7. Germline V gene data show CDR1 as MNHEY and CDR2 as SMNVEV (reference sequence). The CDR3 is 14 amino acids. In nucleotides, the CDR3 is TGTGCCAGCACCCTCACACAGGGGGCCTACGAGCAGTACTTC. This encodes CASTLTQGAYEQYF.

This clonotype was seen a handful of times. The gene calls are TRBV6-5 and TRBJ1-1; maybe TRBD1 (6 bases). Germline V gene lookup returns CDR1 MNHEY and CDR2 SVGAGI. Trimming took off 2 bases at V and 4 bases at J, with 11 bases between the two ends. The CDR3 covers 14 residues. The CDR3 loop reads CASSYGGLGTEAFF. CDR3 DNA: TGTGCCAGCAGTTACGGGGGGCTGGGCACTGAAGCTTTCTTT.

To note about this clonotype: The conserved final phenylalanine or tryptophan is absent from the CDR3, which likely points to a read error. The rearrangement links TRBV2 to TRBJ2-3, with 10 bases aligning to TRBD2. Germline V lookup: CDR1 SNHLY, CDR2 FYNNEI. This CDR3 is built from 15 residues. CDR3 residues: CASSQAGGGTDTQYS. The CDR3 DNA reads TGTGCCAGCAGTCAAGCGGGGGGGGGCACAGATACGCAGTATTCT.

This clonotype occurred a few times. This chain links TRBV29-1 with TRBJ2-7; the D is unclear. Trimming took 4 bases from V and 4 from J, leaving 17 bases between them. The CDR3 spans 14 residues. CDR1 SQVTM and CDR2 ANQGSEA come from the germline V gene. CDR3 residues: CSVVAHVLRYEQYF. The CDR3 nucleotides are TGCAGCGTTGTGGCTCACGTATTAAGGTACGAGCAGTACTTC.

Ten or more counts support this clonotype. The CDR3, as DNA: TGTGCCAGCAGCTTAACGGGGGCAGGGGGCGCCTACAATGAGCAGTTCTTC. Its protein is CASSLTGAGGAYNEQFF. This rearrangement joins TRBV7-3 to TRBJ2-1, with 8 bases fitting TRBD1. The CDR3 is made up of 17 amino acids. With 0 bases clipped from V and 2 bases from J, the junction kept 6 bases outside the gene matches. Germline assignment: CDR1 SGHTA and CDR2 FQGTGA.

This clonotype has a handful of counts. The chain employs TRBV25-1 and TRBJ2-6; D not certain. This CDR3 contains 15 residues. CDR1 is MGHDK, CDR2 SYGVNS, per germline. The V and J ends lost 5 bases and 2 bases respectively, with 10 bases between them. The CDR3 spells CASSFGLTGANVLTF. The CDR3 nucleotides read TGTGCCAGCAGTTTCGGGTTGACTGGGGCCAACGTCCTGACTTTC.

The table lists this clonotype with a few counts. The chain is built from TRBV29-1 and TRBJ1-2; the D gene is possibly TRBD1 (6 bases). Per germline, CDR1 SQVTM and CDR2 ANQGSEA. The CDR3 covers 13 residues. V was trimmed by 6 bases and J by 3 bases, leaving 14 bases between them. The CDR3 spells CSVTTGRDYGYTF. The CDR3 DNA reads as TGCAGCGTGACCACAGGGAGGGACTATGGCTACACCTTC.

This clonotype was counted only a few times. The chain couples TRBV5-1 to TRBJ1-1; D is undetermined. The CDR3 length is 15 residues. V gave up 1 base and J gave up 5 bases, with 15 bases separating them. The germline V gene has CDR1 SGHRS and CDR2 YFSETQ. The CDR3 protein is CASSLNAGRVTEAFF. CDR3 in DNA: TGCGCCAGCAGCTTGAACGCTGGCCGGGTGACTGAAGCTTTCTTT.

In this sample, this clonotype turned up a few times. The CDR3 nucleotides read TGTGCCAGCAGTCTCTCACCCTTAGGCGCTGAAGCTTTCTTT. It codes for CASSLSPLGAEAFF. The chain is built from TRBV28 and TRBJ1-1; D is undetermined. Trimming took 5 bases from V and 6 from J, leaving 16 bases between them. The CDR3 is 14 residues long. CDR1 is MDHEN, CDR2 SYDVKM, per germline.

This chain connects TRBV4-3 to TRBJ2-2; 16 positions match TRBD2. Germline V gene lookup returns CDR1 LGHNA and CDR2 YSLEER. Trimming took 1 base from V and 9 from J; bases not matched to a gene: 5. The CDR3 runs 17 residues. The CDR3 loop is CASSQGGLAGGRRELFF. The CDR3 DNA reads TGCGCCAGCAGCCAAGGGGGACTAGCGGGGGGGCGGAGGGAGCTGTTTTTT.

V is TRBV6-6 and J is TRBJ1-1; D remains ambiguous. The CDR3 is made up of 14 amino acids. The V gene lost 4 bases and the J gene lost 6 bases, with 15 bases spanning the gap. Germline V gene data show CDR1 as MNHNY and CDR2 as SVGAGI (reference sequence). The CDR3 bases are TGTGCCAGCAGTTCTAGAACGTTTGTCCCTGAAGCTTTCTTT. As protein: CASSSRTFVPEAFF.